This T cell receptor beta chain comes out of a study of T cells after posttransplantation cyclophosphamide. Clones were sequenced by immunoSEQ multiplex PCR, and TCRdb holds only the in-frame ones, with some missing. The table includes some 61,000 clones, around 95% detected once. This clone was seen only once. Germline V gene data show CDR1 as MNHEY and CDR2 as SMNVEV (reference sequence). CDR3 length: 12 amino acids. Trimming pared 5 bases from V and 7 bases from J, leaving 6 bases between. The clonotype originates from a young woman in good health and a related stem cell transplant donor. This chain joins TRBV27 and TRBJ1-6; D possibly corresponds to TRBD1 (5 bases). Sequences were obtained from PBMCs. The CDR3 loop reads CASSPGNSPLHF. The CDR3 DNA is TGTGCCAGCAGTCCAGGGAATTCACCCCTCCACTTT.